The present T cell receptor (beta chain) was sequenced within a study of cytomegalovirus exposure and HLA in healthy donors. Primers for the PCR totalled 60 Vbeta and 13 Jbeta. Profiling relied on immunoSEQ multiplex PCR, and the TCRdb table lists in-frame clones only, not all of them. The table records some 84,000 clones, about 77% of them present only once. Germline V gives CDR1 SGDLS, CDR2 YYNGEE. This CDR3 spans 12 amino acids. With 0 bases removed from V and 8 bases from J, the gap between germline ends came to 5 bases. Only one count was recorded for this clone. The sequence came from a male donor in good health and CMV-seropositive. Specimen: PBMCs. The rearrangement links TRBV9 to TRBJ2-2; D ambiguous. In DNA, the CDR3 is TGTGCCAGCAGCGTAGAGCTTGGGGAGCTGTTTTTT. This gives the protein CASSVELGELFF.